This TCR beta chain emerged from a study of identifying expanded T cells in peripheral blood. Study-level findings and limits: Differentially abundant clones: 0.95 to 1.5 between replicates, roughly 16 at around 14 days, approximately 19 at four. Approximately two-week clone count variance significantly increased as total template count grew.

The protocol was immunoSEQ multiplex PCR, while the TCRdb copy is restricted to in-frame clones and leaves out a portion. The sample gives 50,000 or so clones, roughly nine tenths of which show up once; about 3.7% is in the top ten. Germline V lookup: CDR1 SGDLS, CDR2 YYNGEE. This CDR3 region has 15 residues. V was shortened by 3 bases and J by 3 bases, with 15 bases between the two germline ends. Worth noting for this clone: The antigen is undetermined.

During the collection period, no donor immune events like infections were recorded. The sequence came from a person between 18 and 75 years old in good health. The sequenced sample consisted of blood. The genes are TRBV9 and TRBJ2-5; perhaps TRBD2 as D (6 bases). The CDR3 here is CASSDARTGEETQYF. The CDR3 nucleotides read TGTGCCAGCAGCGACGCACGGACGGGGGAAGAGACCCAGTACTTC.